The source of this TCR beta chain is a study of T cells in Graves' hyperthyroidism and ophthalmopathy (dated by TCRdb to about 2019). About the full investigation: Peripheral blood was collected at initial diagnosis, before any treatment. According to the paper, TCR Vbeta CDR3 sequencing was carried out on more than 120 peripheral blood samples, which came from about 45 ophthalmopathy, roughly 75 hyperthyroidism and approximately 17 progressor patients. An independent validation cohort of under 20 hyperthyroidism patients and approximately 16 patients who later progressed to ophthalmopathy tested prospective prediction of ophthalmopathy. After blood sampling, hyperthyroidism patients were treated with methimazole at a starting dose of 30 mg daily, and ophthalmopathy patients were treated with high-dose intravenous methylprednisolone. For training and testing, the roughly 93 patients in the discovery cohort were randomly divided in a 7:3 ratio. In addition, the study compared T-cell repertoires in thyroid tissue and in blood from roughly 6 Graves' hyperthyroidism patients. To identify distinguishing TCR V-J signatures, a discovery cohort of 100 or so patients was used, comprising under 45 with Graves' ophthalmopathy and some 57 with stable Graves' hyperthyroidism. Summary of the overall study and its limitations: During validation, the model predicted progression to ophthalmopathy a median of around 6 months ahead of onset, with around 70% sensitivity and about 72% specificity. Most expanded thyroid clonotypes (frequency above 0.001) were also detected in blood, a finding suggesting that blood repertoires may reflect thyroid immune responses. No statistical method was used to fix the sample size in advance, and group allocation was not hidden from the investigators. A 13 V-J signature model separated ophthalmopathy from stable hyperthyroidism, with approximately 86% sensitivity and roughly 81% specificity in cross-validation and 80%/75% in testing.

A patient counted as having stable Graves' hyperthyroidism if no progression to ophthalmopathy occurred over 18 months of follow-up. Hyperthyroidism patients were newly diagnosed, with disease duration under 2 months, and aged 18 to 65 years. Any patient with an uncontrolled infection, another autoimmune disease, pregnancy or lactation was excluded. Clinical symptoms, serum thyroxine and TRAb, thyroid ultrasound, and orbital computed tomography formed the basis for the diagnoses. Ficoll-Paque density gradient centrifugation was used to isolate PBMCs from 10 ml of fresh peripheral blood. Total RNA was extracted using Trizol reagent, and RNA quality was assessed on an Agilent 2100 Bioanalyzer. V is cut by 3 bases and J by 7 bases, and the space between the germline ends is 15 bases. The germline V gene sets CDR1 to SGHAT and CDR2 to FQNNGV. From its cysteine to its phenylalanine, the CDR3 spans 14 amino acids. Only the CDR3 portion is preserved as DNA: 42 bases, with reading frame beginning at the first base.

In regard to this clonotype: The specificity of this receptor is unknown. The input lacks base qualities; no much larger clone sits a single base away.

The TCR beta CDR3 regions were amplified from RNA transcripts. The TCR CDR3 was subjected to a first round of RT-PCR using the HTBI primer set and the Qiagen OneStep RT-PCR kit. Libraries were constructed in a second round of multiplex PCR, after which size selection and purification were performed. Libraries were sequenced paired-end with 100 bp reads on an Illumina HiSeq2000. The paper's data handling went like this. SOAPnuke was used to process the raw data, removing reads that contained adapters or uncalled bases, had a mean Phred below 15, or lacked an exact match to the constant primer or identifier. COPE v1.2.5 was used to merge high-quality paired reads, and clonotypes were defined as unique nucleotide sequences. MiTCR v1.1 was used to align the clonotypes against IMGT TRBV, TRBD and TRBJ reference segments. The analysis included only V-J combinations with a frequency above 0.0001, which together covered 98% to 99.2% of the repertoires. A TCS score was defined as the ratio of F50 (clonal expansion) to E x V (chaos), with BLOSUM62-based TCRdist applied between CDR3 peptides within each V-J. Welch's t-statistics and random forest reduced fewer than 600 V-J features to under 15, which were used in a naive Bayes classifier (R e1071). The public reads were quality trimmed at Q25 with fastp and then assembled into clones with MiXCR by TCRdb, keeping productive beta chains. Records with the same CDR3 protein are collapsed into one entry carrying the most frequent genes and DNA. The V and J calls, along with clone size, are taken from TCRdb and not from the paper's own processing. This sample lists 300,000 or so distinct CDR3 sequences; around 17% were detected once. The top ten constitute 33% of the sample.

This chain joins TRBV11-2 to TRBJ1-2; no D gene can be assigned with confidence. Sequencing was carried out using blood. This TCR was sampled from a man aged 30 to 45 with Graves' hyperthyroidism. The nucleotide sequence is given as TGTGCCAGCAGCTTTCGGACGGATCCGGCTGGCTACACCTTC. Translated, it reads CASSFRTDPAGYTF.